The rows below give T cell receptor beta chains drawn from one sample of a study of CD8 T cells in Susac syndrome. From the immunoSEQ multiplex PCR reads, TCRdb called clonotypes with MiXCR, one entry per CDR3 protein. The sample lists roughly 250,000 distinct CDR3 sequences; 90% to 97% were seen once. The sample was CD4+ T cells from PBMCs. These TCRs come from a human donor with Susac syndrome. Each CDR3 is given with its conserved first and last residue. The order of the fields is D gene, J gene, V gene, CDR3 protein. A D gene is named only where the DNA matches it firmly.

>NA|TRBJ1-5|TRBV20-1
CSARDPGAGYQPQHF
>NA|TRBJ2-1|TRBV9
CASSARTNPLSEQFF
>NA|TRBJ1-1|TRBV20-1
CSAPRQLNTEAFF
>NA|TRBJ2-1|TRBV3-1
CASSQEAGLDNEQFF
>NA|TRBJ1-1|TRBV29-1
CSVYTAEAFF
>NA|TRBJ2-2|TRBV30
CAWTNTGELFF
>TRBD1|TRBJ1-2|TRBV28
CASTRDRGFYGYTF
>NA|TRBJ1-3|TRBV25-1
CASSEWGYTGNTIYF
>NA|TRBJ1-1|TRBV7-2
CASTPDRHTEAFF
>NA|TRBJ1-2|TRBV12-3/TRBV12-4
CASRERTDTYGYTF
>NA|TRBJ2-2|TRBV20-1
CSAPRGGGATGELFF
>TRBD1|TRBJ2-5|TRBV20-1
CSATDRGLKGGETQYF
>NA|TRBJ1-1|TRBV30
CAWKGSGTEAFF
>NA|TRBJ1-1|TRBV9
CASSVLGASTEAFF
>NA|TRBJ2-5|TRBV5-4
CAARIRETQYF
>NA|TRBJ1-1|TRBV28
CASRPLLGSAEAFF
>TRBD2|TRBJ2-5|TRBV10-3
CAIRTNGGETQYF
>NA|TRBJ2-7|TRBV7-2
CASSLALTKTYEQYF
>TRBD1|TRBJ1-2|TRBV25-1
CASSERQGAYGYTF
>NA|TRBJ1-1|TRBV6-5
CASSYSQLINTEAFF
>TRBD1|TRBJ1-2|TRBV6-5
CASSYKGATGYTF
>NA|TRBJ2-1|TRBV2
CASSDGLPQANEQFF
>TRBD1|TRBJ2-1|TRBV11-1
CASRFDRGSLLGKQFF
>TRBD1|TRBJ2-3|TRBV29-1
CSAPRTGGKDTQYF
>TRBD2|TRBJ2-5|TRBV9
CASSAGTSGRETQYF
>NA|TRBJ1-2|TRBV29-1
CSHRTTGSDGYTF
>NA|TRBJ2-7|TRBV29-1
CSVERQYEQYF
>NA|TRBJ2-3|TRBV27
CASRYREDTQYF
>TRBD1|TRBJ1-2|TRBV9
CASSAPRPGGSYGYTF
>NA|TRBJ1-5|TRBV30
CAWSVPNPSKTQPQHF
>NA|TRBJ2-4|TRBV29-1
CSVEQLAKNIQYF
>NA|TRBJ2-7|TRBV4-1
CASSHQYEQYF
>NA|TRBJ2-7|TRBV28
CASGLSEQYF
>NA|TRBJ2-2|TRBV4-1
CASSQTRYTGELFF
>NA|TRBJ2-1|TRBV5-4
CASSPGLYNEQFF
>TRBD1|TRBJ2-7|TRBV20-1
CSAETGTYEQYF
>NA|TRBJ1-1|TRBV4-1
CASSQVGGSGVTEAFF
>TRBD1|TRBJ2-3|TRBV29-1
CSVWTGTSQTDTQYF